This is a list of T cell receptor beta chains from one sample in a study of OX40 agonist ivuxolimab in advanced cancers. This table comes from immunoSEQ multiplex PCR, and its TCRdb copy is limited to in-frame clones, with some not included. In the table there are tens of thousands of clones, 85% to 90% of which are singletons. The sequencing here drew on CD4+ or CD8+ T cells sorted from blood, taken in a trial of the OX40 agonist ivuxolimab. These receptors originate from an adult with an advanced solid tumor such as melanoma, head and neck, liver or kidney cancer. CDR3s include the opening cysteine and the closing phenylalanine or tryptophan. A D gene is named only where the DNA matches it firmly. For some rows the clone size is stated as once, few or many, or as a class when expanded; others skip it.

-,TRBJ2-5,-,15,TRBV7-3,TGTGCCAGCAGCTTAACAGGGAGTGGCGGTGAGACCCAGTACTTC,CASSLTGSGGETQYF
-,TRBJ2-7,TRBD1,15,TRBV5-4,TGTGCCAGCAGCATTACCGGGACAGGGATCCACGAGCAGTACTTC,CASSITGTGIHEQYF
-,TRBJ2-4,TRBD1,13,TRBV27,TGTGCCAGCAGTTTCGACAGGGTTGACATTCAGTACTTC,CASSFDRVDIQYF
once,TRBJ2-7,-,13,TRBV27,TGTGCCAGCCAACCCGGGACGGCCTACGAGCAGTACTTC,CASQPGTAYEQYF
-,TRBJ2-5,TRBD2,17,TRBV11-2,TGTGCCAGCAGCCAGGGACTAGCGGGGGGGCCTTCGGAGACCCAGTACTTC,CASSQGLAGGPSETQYF
once,TRBJ1-6,TRBD1,15,TRBV19,TGTGCCAGCGTCTATGGGACAGGGGGAAATTCACCCCTCCACTTT,CASVYGTGGNSPLHF
-,TRBJ2-7,-,11,TRBV27,TGTGCCAGCGGAGGAAACTACGAGCAGTACTTC,CASGGNYEQYF
-,TRBJ2-7,TRBD1,17,TRBV5-1,TGCGCCAGCACACCGTCCCGGGACAGCTCCAACAAATACGAGCAGTACTTC,CASTPSRDSSNKYEQYF
-,TRBJ2-1,TRBD2,15,TRBV7-3,TGTGCCAGCAGCCCGAGCGGGAGCTCCTACAATGAGCAGTTCTTC,CASSPSGSSYNEQFF
-,TRBJ1-5,TRBD1,15,TRBV6-1,TGTGCCAGCAGGGCGGGGACAGGTAGCAATCAGCCCCAGCATTTT,CASRAGTGSNQPQHF
-,TRBJ2-3,TRBD2,15,TRBV11-2,TGTGCCAGCAGCTTCTTCCAGCGGGGGGCAGATACGCAGTATTTT,CASSFFQRGADTQYF
many,TRBJ2-1,TRBD2,15,TRBV6-4,TGTGCCAGCAGTGACAGTAGCGGGGGCGGGGATGAGCAGTTCTTC,CASSDSSGGGDEQFF
-,TRBJ1-5,TRBD1,15,TRBV27,TGTGCCAGCAGTATAACAGGGGCTAGCAATCAGCCCCAGCATTTT,CASSITGASNQPQHF
-,TRBJ2-1,TRBD2,16,TRBV27,TGTGCCAGCAGTTTAGTCGGCGGGAGAGTTTACAATGAGCAGTTCTTC,CASSLVGGRVYNEQFF
-,TRBJ2-7,-,15,TRBV4-1,TGCGCCAGCAGCCAATCCCCCGGGACCACCTACGAGCAGTACTTC,CASSQSPGTTYEQYF
-,TRBJ2-2,TRBD2,16,TRBV6-5,TGTGCCAGCAGTTACTTACTAGCGGGGGGGACCGGGGAGCTGTTTTTT,CASSYLLAGGTGELFF
once,TRBJ2-1,TRBD2,15,TRBV5-4,TGTGCCAGCAGCGGGGGGACTGCGGGGGACAATGAGCAGTTCTTC,CASSGGTAGDNEQFF
-,TRBJ2-2,TRBD2,17,TRBV4-2,TGTGCCAGCAGCCAATACGGGACTAGCGGGGGACCCGGGGAGCTGTTTTTT,CASSQYGTSGGPGELFF
-,TRBJ2-1,-,12,TRBV4-1,TGCGCCAGTAGCGGCGTTTACAATGAGCAGTTCTTC,CASSGVYNEQFF
-,TRBJ1-2,-,13,TRBV6-5,TGTGCCAGCAGTTCCACAGGATCCTATGGCTACACCTTC,CASSSTGSYGYTF
once,TRBJ1-1,-,15,TRBV29-1,TGCAGCGTTACCCCGTCTGAGGCCATGAACACTGAAGCTTTCTTT,CSVTPSEAMNTEAFF
-,TRBJ1-2,-,16,TRBV5-1,TGCGCCAGCAGCTTGGCCGGGACACCTAATAACTATGGCTACACCTTC,CASSLAGTPNNYGYTF
-,TRBJ1-1,-,13,TRBV7-3,TGTGCCAGCAGCGTAACGAGGAACACTGAAGCTTTCTTT,CASSVTRNTEAFF
-,TRBJ2-7,-,13,TRBV5-1,TGCGCCAGCAGCTCAGGGACGACTTACGAGCAGTACTTC,CASSSGTTYEQYF
-,TRBJ2-1,-,14,TRBV4-1,TGCGCCAGCAGCCAACTAGGGGGGCGCAATGAGCAGTTCTTC,CASSQLGGRNEQFF
-,TRBJ1-2,-,16,TRBV7-3,TGTGCCAGCAGCCCCCCTCGAGGACAGAGCAACCCAGGCTACACCTTC,CASSPPRGQSNPGYTF
-,TRBJ2-1,-,13,TRBV6-5,TGTGCCAGCAGTTACGACCGAGAAAATGAGCAGTTCTTC,CASSYDRENEQFF
-,TRBJ2-3,TRBD2,19,TRBV27,TGTGCCAGCGGACAAGTAAGAACCGGACTAGCGAGCCTCACAGATACGCAGTATTTT,CASGQVRTGLASLTDTQYF
-,TRBJ2-7,-,9,TRBV6-1,TGTGCCAGCTCGTACGAGCAGTACTTC,CASSYEQYF
-,TRBJ2-7,-,15,TRBV27,TGTGCCAGCAGTTTCGGGAGAGCTAACTCCTACGAGCAGTACTTC,CASSFGRANSYEQYF
-,TRBJ2-3,-,12,TRBV7-9,TGTGCCAGCAAGCGGGGCACAGATACGCAGTATTTT,CASKRGTDTQYF
medium-sized,TRBJ2-7,-,13,TRBV11-3,TGTGCCAGCAGCCTCGGGGGCATGTACGAGCAGTACTTC,CASSLGGMYEQYF
-,TRBJ1-2,TRBD1,15,TRBV19,TGTGCCAGTAGTGGGGAAATCGACAGGGACTATGGCTACACCTTC,CASSGEIDRDYGYTF
-,TRBJ1-2,-,14,TRBV5-1,TGCGCCAGCAGCACCTGGGCGGGGGAGGATGGCTACACCTTC,CASSTWAGEDGYTF
-,TRBJ2-7,-,12,TRBV27,TGTGCCAGCAGTTCTCCTTCCTACGAGCAGTACTTC,CASSSPSYEQYF
-,TRBJ2-3,TRBD2,17,TRBV27,TGTGCCAGCAGTTTATCCCCCGGGACTAGCGTCACAGATACGCAGTATTTT,CASSLSPGTSVTDTQYF
-,TRBJ2-2,TRBD2,14,TRBV19,TGTGCCAGTAGTCGACTAGCGGTGATGGGGGAGCTGTTTTTT,CASSRLAVMGELFF
once,TRBJ2-1,-,15,TRBV6-1,TGTGCCAGCAGTCGCCCGAGTGGTACGGGGGACGAGCAGTTCTTC,CASSRPSGTGDEQFF
-,TRBJ2-2,-,14,TRBV7-9,TGTGCCAGCAGCTTTACCGAGTACACCGGGGAGCTGTTTTTT,CASSFTEYTGELFF
-,TRBJ2-7,TRBD2,15,TRBV5-5,TGTGCCAGCAGTTCGGGACTAGCGCAACTCTACGAGCAGTACTTC,CASSSGLAQLYEQYF
-,TRBJ1-1,-,14,TRBV5-1,TGCGCCAGCAGCTTGGTGCCAGGAGCAGTTGAAGCTTTCTTT,CASSLVPGAVEAFF
-,TRBJ2-1,TRBD2,15,TRBV6-6,TGTGCCAGCACCAAAGCGGGAGGGCCGGGTAATGAGCAGTTCTTC,CASTKAGGPGNEQFF
once,TRBJ2-1,-,14,TRBV27,TGTGCCAGCAGAGTTATGAGCTCCTACAATGAGCAGTTCTTC,CASRVMSSYNEQFF
-,TRBJ2-3,-,16,TRBV5-1,TGCGCCAGCAGCTTGGAGGGACTGATTTCCGGAGATACGCAGTATTTT,CASSLEGLISGDTQYF
-,TRBJ2-7,-,14,TRBV5-1,TGCGCCAGCAGCTTGGTCGAAGGGGTAGGGGAGCAGTACTTC,CASSLVEGVGEQYF
-,TRBJ1-1,-,15,TRBV19,TGTGCCAGTAGTATAGGGGGAGGGGCATGGACTGAAGCTTTCTTT,CASSIGGGAWTEAFF
-,TRBJ2-7,-,14,TRBV27,TGTGCCAGCAGTTTAACTGCGGGGCAGGACGAGCAGTACTTC,CASSLTAGQDEQYF
-,TRBJ2-1,-,15,TRBV5-4,TGTGCCAGCAGCTTGGGGCGGGGGCTGAACAATGAGCAGTTCTTC,CASSLGRGLNNEQFF
-,TRBJ2-1,TRBD1,17,TRBV11-3,TGTGCCAGCAGCTTAGATCTGCGACAGGGGGGGCCCAATGAGCAGTTCTTC,CASSLDLRQGGPNEQFF
-,TRBJ2-7,-,15,TRBV11-2,TGTGCCAGCACCCCTAAACCGGGACAACTCCACGAGCAGTACTTC,CASTPKPGQLHEQYF
-,TRBJ1-1,-,16,TRBV9,TGTGCCAGCAGCGGCAGAGACAGGCCTTTGAACACTGAAGCTTTCTTT,CASSGRDRPLNTEAFF
-,TRBJ2-2,TRBD2,17,TRBV5-4,TGTGCCAGCAGCTTGGTTGGCGGGGGGCGGGACACCGGGGAGCTGTTTTTT,CASSLVGGGRDTGELFF
-,TRBJ2-3,-,14,TRBV27,TGTGCCAGCAGTTTATCCACGCCGGCGGATACGCAGTATTTT,CASSLSTPADTQYF
-,TRBJ1-2,-,16,TRBV27,TGTGCCAGCAGTCCCCTTATCGGGGGTGGTGCGAATGGCTACACCTTC,CASSPLIGGGANGYTF
-,TRBJ2-1,-,15,TRBV7-2,TGTGCCAGCAGCTGGCCGGTCTTCTCGGGCAATGAGCAGTTCTTC,CASSWPVFSGNEQFF
-,TRBJ2-7,TRBD2,15,TRBV27,TGTGCCAGCAGTTTCTTTAGCGGGAGCCTTTACGAGCAGTACTTC,CASSFFSGSLYEQYF
-,TRBJ2-7,-,16,TRBV5-5,TGTGCCAGCAGCTTGTGGGGGCAGGGATCGGGCTACGAGCAGTACTTC,CASSLWGQGSGYEQYF
-,TRBJ2-2,TRBD2,16,TRBV19,TGTGCCAGTAGTATAGCGGGGGGGCGCGGAGCCGGGGAGCTGTTTTTT,CASSIAGGRGAGELFF